This T cell receptor beta chain was observed in a study of response to subunit inactivated influenza vaccine. Findings of the study overall: Authors suggested that a seasonal influenza vaccination recruits few new T cells each time.

TCRdb analysed the RT-PCR reads with MiXCR anew, one entry per CDR3 protein. In the table there are 500,000 to 750,000 distinct CDR3 sequences, 14% of which are singletons. In its sample, this clonotype was seen a few times. The antigen remains unidentified. The V gene end was trimmed by 4 bases and the J gene end by 5 bases; junction bases not matched to a gene: 10. CDR3 size: 18 residues. Germline V lookup: CDR1 SGHAT, CDR2 FQNNGV. The source material was PBMCs from blood, sampled less than 13 days after vaccination. The genes are TRBV11-2 and TRBJ2-2; 13 nucleotides match TRBD2. The TCR sequence derives from a man aged 50 to 59 who received an inactivated influenza vaccine. CDR3 sequence reads: CASSSLGLAGAKTGELFF. DNA of the CDR3: TGTGCCAGCAGCTCCCTCGGACTAGCGGGGGCCAAAACCGGGGAGCTGTTTTTT. Based on the CDR3 plus reference TRBV11-2 and TRBJ2-2, the full variable domain is EAGVAQSPRYKIIEKRQSVAFWCNPISGHATLYWYQQILGQGPKLLIQFQNNGVVDDSQLPKDRFSAERLKGVDSTLKIQPAKLEDSAVYLCASSSLGLAGAKTGELFFGEGSRLTVL.